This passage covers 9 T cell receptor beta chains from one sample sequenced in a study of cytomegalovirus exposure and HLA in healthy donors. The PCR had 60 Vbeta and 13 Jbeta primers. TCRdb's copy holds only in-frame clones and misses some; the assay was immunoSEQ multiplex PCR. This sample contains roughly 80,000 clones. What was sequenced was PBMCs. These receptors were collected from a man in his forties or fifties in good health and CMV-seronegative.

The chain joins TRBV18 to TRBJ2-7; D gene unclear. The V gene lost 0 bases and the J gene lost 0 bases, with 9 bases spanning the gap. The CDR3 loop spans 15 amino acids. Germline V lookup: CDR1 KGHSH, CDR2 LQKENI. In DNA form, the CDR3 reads TGTGCCAGCTCACCACCGGGCAGCTTCTCCTACGAGCAGTACTTC. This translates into CASSPPGSFSYEQYF.

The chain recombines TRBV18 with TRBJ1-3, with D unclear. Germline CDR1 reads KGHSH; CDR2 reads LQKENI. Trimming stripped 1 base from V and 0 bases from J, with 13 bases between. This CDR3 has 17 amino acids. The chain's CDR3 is CASSPQRPTLSGNTIYF. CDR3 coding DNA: TGTGCCAGCTCACCACAGCGACCAACCCTCTCTGGAAACACCATATATTTT.

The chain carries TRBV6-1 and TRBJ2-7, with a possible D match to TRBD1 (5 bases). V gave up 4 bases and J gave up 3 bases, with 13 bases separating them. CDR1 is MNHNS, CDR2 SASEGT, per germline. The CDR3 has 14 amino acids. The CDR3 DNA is TGTGCCAGCAGTGGACAGATGGGCTACTACGAGCAGTACTTC. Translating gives CASSGQMGYYEQYF.

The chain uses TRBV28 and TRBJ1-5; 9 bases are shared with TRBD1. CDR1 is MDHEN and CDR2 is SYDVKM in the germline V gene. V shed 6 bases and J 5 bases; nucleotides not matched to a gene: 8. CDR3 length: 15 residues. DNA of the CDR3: TGTGCCAGCAGGCCACTGGACAGGGGCTATCAGCCCCAGCATTTT. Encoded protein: CASRPLDRGYQPQHF.

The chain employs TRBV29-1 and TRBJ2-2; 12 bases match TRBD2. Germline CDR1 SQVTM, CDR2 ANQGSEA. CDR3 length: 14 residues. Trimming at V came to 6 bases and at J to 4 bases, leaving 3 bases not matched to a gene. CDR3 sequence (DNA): TGCAGCGTCGTGACTAGCGGGGGCACCGGGGAGCTGTTTTTT. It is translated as CSVVTSGGTGELFF.

The CDR3 protein is CAISKAGNSYNEQFF. Here the CDR3 DNA reads TGTGCCATCAGCAAAGCGGGGAACTCCTACAATGAGCAGTTCTTC. The chain uses TRBV10-3 and TRBJ2-1; 7 bases line up with TRBD2. J was trimmed by 0 bases and V by 6 bases; bases with no gene match: 5. This CDR3 comprises 15 residues. Germline-derived CDR1 and CDR2 are ENHRY and SYGVKD.

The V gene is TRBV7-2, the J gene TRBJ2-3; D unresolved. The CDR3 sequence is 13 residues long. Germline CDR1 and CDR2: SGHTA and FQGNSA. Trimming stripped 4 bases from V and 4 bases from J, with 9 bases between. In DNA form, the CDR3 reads TGTGCCAGCAGCTCCCGACGGGCAGATACGCAGTATTTT. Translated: CASSSRRADTQYF.

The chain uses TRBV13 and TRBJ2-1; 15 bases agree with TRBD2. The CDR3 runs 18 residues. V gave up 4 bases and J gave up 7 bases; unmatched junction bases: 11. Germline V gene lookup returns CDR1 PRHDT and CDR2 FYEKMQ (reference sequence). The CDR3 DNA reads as TGTGCCAGCAGCTCCGGGACTAGCGGGGGGTTATTATGGAATGAGCAGTTCTTC. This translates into CASSSGTSGGLLWNEQFF.

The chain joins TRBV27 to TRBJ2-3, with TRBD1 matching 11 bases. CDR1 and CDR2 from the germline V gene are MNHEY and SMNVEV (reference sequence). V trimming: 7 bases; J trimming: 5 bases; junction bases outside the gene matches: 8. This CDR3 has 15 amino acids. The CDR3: CASKDRGRPEDTQYF. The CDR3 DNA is TGTGCCAGCAAGGACAGGGGGCGCCCCGAAGATACGCAGTATTTT.